This T cell receptor beta chain was sequenced for a study of shared clonotypes between healthy human individuals. General study results and limits: Exclusively blood specimens were collected; tissue repertoires likely differ. For sorted subsets, rarefaction showed incomplete sequencing despite large depth.

CDR1 and CDR2 (germline): SGHTA, FQGNSA. This CDR3 contains 15 residues. V lost 7 bases, J lost 6 bases, and 18 bases lay in between. At the deep level, the assay was run. Under the authors' procedure: ImmunoSEQ supplied junction-only sequences lacking quality scores, so filtering was different. Using immunoSEQ multiplex PCR, the repertoire was profiled, and TCRdb retains in-frame clones only, with some absent. V and J calls and clone size come straight from that table; D and trimming were deduced from the DNA. The data contain some 2 million clones, around 96% of them singletons. Worth noting for this clone: Antigen unknown.

Naive CD8 cells, CD45RO-negative and positively selected for CCR7, excluded terminally differentiated effector memory CD45RA+ cells. The chain joins TRBV7-2 to TRBJ1-4, with unresolved D. The specimen sequenced was naive CD8+ T cells sorted from blood. The sequence was collected from a man aged 18 to 29 in good health. CDR3: CASNPRGGPYEKLFF. Written as DNA, the CDR3 is TGTGCCAGCAATCCACGGGGAGGGCCTTATGAAAAACTGTTTTTT.